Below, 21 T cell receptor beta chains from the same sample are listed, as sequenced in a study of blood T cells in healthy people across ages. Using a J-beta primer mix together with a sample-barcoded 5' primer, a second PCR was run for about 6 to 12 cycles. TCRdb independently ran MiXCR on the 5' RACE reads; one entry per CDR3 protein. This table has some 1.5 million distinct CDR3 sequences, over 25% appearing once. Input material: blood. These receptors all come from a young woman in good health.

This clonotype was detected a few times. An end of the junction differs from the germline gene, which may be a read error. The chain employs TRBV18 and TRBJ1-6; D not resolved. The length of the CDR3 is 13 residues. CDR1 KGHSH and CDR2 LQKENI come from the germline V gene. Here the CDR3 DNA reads TGTGCCAGCTCACCGGGCCCTAATCCACCCCTCCACTTT. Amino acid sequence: CASSPGPNPPLHF.

Here the CDR3 reads CASSEGFPAGGFEQYF. The CDR3 region has the DNA TGTGCCAGCAGTGAAGGGTTTCCAGCGGGAGGGTTCGAGCAGTACTTC. This chain joins TRBV2 and TRBJ2-5; 10 nucleotides agree with TRBD2. The DNA matches TRBJ2-7 better at its end, which makes the J call doubtful. The CDR3 sequence is 16 residues long. Germline assignment: CDR1 SNHLY and CDR2 FYNNEI.

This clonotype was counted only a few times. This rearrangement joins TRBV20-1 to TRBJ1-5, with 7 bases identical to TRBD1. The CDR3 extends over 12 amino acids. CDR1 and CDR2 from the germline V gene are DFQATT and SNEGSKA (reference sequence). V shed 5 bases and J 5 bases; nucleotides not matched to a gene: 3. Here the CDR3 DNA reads TGCAGTGCTCACAGGGGAGATCAGCCCCAGCATTTT. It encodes CSAHRGDQPQHF.

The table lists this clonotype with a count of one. The CDR3 nucleotides are TGTGCCAGCAGACCTCCCGGGACGGCATACGAGCAGTACTTC. The encoded protein is CASRPPGTAYEQYF. The chain is built from TRBV6-5 and TRBJ2-5, with D perhaps assigned TRBD1 or TRBD2 (5 bases each). The tail of the sequence fits TRBJ2-7 better, so the J call may be wrong. CDR1 MNHEY and CDR2 SVGAGI come from the germline V gene. The CDR3 runs to 14 residues.

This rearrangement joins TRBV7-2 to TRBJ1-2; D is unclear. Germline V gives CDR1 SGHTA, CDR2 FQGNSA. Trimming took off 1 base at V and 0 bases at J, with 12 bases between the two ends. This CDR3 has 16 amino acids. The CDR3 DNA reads TGTGCCAGCAGCTTAGATAGGAGTGCGACTAACTATGGCTACACCTTC. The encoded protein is CASSLDRSATNYGYTF.

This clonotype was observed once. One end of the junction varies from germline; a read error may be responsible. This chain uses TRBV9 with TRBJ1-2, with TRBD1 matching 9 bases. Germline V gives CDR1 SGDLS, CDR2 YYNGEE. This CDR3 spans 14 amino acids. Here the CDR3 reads CANSTGTGYYGYTF. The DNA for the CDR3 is TGTGCCAACAGCACCGGGACAGGGTACTATGGCTACACCTTC.

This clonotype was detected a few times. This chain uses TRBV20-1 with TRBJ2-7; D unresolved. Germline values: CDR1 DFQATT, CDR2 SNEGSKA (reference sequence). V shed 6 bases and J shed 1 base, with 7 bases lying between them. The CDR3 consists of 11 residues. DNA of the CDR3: TGCAGTGCGAGCGAATCCTACGAGCAGTACTTC. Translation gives CSASESYEQYF.

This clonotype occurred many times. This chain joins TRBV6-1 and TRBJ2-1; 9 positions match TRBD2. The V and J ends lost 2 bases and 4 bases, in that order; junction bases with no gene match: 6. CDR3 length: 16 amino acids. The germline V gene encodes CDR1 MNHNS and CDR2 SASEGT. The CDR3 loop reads CASSETETSGYNEQFF. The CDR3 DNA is TGTGCCAGCAGTGAAACTGAGACTAGCGGATACAATGAGCAGTTCTTC.

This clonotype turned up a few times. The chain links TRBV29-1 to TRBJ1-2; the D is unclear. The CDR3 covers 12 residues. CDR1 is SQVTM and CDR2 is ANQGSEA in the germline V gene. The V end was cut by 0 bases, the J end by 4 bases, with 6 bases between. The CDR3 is CSVEEYGYGYTF. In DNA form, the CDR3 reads TGCAGCGTTGAAGAGTACGGCTATGGCTACACCTTC.

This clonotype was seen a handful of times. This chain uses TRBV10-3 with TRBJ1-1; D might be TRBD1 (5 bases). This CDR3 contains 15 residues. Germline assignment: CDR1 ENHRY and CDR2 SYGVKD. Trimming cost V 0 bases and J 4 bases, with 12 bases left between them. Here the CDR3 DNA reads TGTGCCATCAGTGAGTCGGAGGGGTTCAGCACTGAAGCTTTCTTT. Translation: CAISESEGFSTEAFF.

The CDR3: CASSYDGNEQFF. The CDR3 bases are TGTGCCAGCAGTTATGACGGCAATGAGCAGTTCTTC. The rearrangement links TRBV6-6 to TRBJ2-1; D call uncertain. V shed 3 bases and J shed 6 bases, with 6 bases lying between them. This CDR3 contains 12 residues. CDR1 is MNHNY, CDR2 SVGAGI, per germline (reference sequence).

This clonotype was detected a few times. The CDR3 region is CASSLDAELFF. The CDR3 nucleotides read TGCGCCAGCAGCTTGGATGCGGAGCTGTTTTTT. The rearrangement links TRBV5-1 to TRBJ2-2; no firm D call. Trimming shortened V by 0 bases and J by 10 bases, and 4 bases separated the two germline ends. Germline loops: CDR1 SGHRS, CDR2 YFSETQ. The CDR3 extends over 11 amino acids.

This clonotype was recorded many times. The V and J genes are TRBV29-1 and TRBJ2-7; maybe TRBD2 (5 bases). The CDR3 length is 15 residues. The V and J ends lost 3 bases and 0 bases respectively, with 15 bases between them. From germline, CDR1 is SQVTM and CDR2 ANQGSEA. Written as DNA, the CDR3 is TGCAGCGTTGACCTACGGACGGGGAGCTCCTACGAGCAGTACTTC. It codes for CSVDLRTGSSYEQYF.

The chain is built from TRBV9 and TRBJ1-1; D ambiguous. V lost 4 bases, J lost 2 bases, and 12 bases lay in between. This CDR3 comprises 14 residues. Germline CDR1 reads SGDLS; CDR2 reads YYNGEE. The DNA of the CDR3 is TGTGCCAGCAGCCCAGCGGACGGTAACACTGAAGCTTTCTTT. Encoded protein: CASSPADGNTEAFF.

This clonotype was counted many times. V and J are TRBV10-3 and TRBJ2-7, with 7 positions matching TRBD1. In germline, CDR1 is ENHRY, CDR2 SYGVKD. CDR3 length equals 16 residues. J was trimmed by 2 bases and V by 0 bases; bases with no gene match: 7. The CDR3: CAISESSGTDPYEQYF. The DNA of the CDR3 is TGTGCCATCAGTGAGTCATCCGGGACAGACCCCTACGAGCAGTACTTC.

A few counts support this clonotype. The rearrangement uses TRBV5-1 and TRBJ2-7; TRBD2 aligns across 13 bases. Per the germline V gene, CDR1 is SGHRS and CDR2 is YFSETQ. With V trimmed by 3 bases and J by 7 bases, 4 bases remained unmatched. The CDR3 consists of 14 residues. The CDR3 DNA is TGCGCCAGCAGCTCCGGGACTAGCGGGGAAGAGCAGTACTTC. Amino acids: CASSSGTSGEEQYF.

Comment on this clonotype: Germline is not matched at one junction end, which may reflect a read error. The CDR3 here is CASTRWLGASSGANILTF. DNA of the CDR3: TGTGCCAGCACTCGATGGCTGGGGGCCAGCTCTGGGGCCAACATCCTGACTTTC. This chain joins TRBV6-1 and TRBJ2-6; D is possibly TRBD1 (6 bases). CDR3 length equals 18 residues. Germline V gene data show CDR1 as MNHNS and CDR2 as SASEGT.

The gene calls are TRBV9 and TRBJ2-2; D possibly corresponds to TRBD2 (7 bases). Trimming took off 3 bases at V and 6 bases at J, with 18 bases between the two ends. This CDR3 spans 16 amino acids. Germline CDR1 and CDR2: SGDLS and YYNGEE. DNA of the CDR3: TGTGCCAGCAGCGAGAGGGAGGGGGTGCCCCCCGGGGAGCTGTTTTTT. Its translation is CASSEREGVPPGELFF.

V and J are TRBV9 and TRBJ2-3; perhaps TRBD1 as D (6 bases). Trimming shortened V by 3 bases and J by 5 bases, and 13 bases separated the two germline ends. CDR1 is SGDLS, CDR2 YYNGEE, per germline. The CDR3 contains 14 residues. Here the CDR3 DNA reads TGTGCCAGCAGCGACGGCAGGGGAATAGATACGCAGTATTTT. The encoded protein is CASSDGRGIDTQYF.

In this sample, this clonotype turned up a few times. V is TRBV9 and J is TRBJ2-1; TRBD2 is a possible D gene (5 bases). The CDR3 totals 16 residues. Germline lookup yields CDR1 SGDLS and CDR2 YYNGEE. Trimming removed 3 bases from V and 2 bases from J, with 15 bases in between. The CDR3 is CASSAPERGPYNEQFF. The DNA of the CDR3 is TGTGCCAGCAGCGCACCCGAGCGCGGGCCCTACAATGAGCAGTTCTTC.

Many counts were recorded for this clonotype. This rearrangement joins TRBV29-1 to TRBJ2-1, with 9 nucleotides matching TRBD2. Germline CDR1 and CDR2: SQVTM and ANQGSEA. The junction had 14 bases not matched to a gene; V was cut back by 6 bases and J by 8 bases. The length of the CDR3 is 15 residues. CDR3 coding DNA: TGCAGCGTGGATCCGGGACTAGCACGAGGGGATGAGCAGTTCTTC. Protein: CSVDPGLARGDEQFF.